The clone carrying this T cell receptor (beta chain) appeared a single time. What it binds is not known. The source of the sample is a study of cytomegalovirus exposure and HLA in healthy donors. Trimming at V came to 5 bases and at J to 8 bases, leaving 8 bases not matched to a gene. Germline lookup yields CDR1 SEHNR and CDR2 FQNEAQ (reference sequence). This CDR3 has 16 amino acids. In the PCR, 60 Vbeta and 13 Jbeta primers were used. The data were produced by immunoSEQ multiplex PCR, yet TCRdb's version contains in-frame clones alone and is incomplete. The sample has about 93,000 clones, 82% seen once. Overall study results and limits: The likely origin of a cluster of highly shared sequence variants was a sequencing artifact.

The sequence derives from a man aged 50-60 years in good health and CMV-seronegative. The specimen was PBMCs. This chain joins TRBV7-9 and TRBJ2-1; 14 positions agree with TRBD2. Here the CDR3 DNA reads TGTGCCAGCAGCACGAAAGGGACTAGCGGGAGTGATGAGCAGTTCTTC. Protein product: CASSTKGTSGSDEQFF.